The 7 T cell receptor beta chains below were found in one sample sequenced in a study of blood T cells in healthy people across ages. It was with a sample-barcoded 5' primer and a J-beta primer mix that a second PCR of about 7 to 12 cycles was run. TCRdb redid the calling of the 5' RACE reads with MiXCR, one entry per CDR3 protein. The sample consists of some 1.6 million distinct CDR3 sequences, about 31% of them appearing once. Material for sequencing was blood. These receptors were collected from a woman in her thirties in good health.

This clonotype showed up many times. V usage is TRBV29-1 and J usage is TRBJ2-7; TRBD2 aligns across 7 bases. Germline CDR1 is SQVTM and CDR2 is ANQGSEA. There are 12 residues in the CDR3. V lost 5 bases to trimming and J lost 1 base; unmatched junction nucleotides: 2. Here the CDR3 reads CSVNSGSYEQYF. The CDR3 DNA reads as TGCAGCGTTAATAGCGGGTCCTACGAGCAGTACTTC.

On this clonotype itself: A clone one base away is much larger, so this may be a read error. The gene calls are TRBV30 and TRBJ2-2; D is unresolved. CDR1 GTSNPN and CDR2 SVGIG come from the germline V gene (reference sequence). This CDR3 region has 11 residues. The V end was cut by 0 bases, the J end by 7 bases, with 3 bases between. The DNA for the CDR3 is TGTGCCTGGAGTGTACTCGGGGAGCTGTTTTTT. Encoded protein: CAWSVLGELFF.

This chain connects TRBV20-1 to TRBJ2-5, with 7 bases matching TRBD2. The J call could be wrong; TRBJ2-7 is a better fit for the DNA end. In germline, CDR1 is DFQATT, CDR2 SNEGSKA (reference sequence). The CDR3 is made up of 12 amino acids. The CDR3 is CRATSASYEQYF. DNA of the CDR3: TGCAGGGCAACTAGCGCCTCCTACGAGCAGTACTTC.

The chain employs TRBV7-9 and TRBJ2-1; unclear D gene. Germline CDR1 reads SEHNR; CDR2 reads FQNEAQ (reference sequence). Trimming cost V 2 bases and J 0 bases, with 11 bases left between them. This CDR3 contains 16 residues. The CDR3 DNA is TGTGCCAGCAGCTTAAGGGATACCTCCTCCTACAATGAGCAGTTCTTC. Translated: CASSLRDTSSYNEQFF.

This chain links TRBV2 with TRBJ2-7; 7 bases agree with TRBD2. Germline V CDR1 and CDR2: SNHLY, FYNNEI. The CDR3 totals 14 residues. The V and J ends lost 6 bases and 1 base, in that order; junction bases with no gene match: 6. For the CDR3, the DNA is TGTGCCAGCAGAGGAAATAGCGGGTCCTACGAGCAGTACTTC. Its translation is CASRGNSGSYEQYF.

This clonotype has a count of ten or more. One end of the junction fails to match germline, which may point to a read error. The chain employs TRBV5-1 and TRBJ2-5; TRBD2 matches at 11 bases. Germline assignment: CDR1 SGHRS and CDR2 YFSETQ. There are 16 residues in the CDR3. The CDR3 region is CASSLTGTSGQETQYF. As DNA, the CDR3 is TGTGCCAGCAGTCTAACCGGGACTAGCGGTCAAGAGACCCAGTACTTC.

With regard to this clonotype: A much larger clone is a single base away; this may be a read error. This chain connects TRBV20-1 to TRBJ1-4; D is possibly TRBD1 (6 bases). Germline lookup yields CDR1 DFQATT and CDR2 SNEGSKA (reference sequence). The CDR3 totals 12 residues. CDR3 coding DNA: TGCGGTCACCGGGATCAGGGGGAAAAACTGTTTTTT. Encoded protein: CGHRDQGEKLFF.